This entry describes one TCR beta chain. Only in-frame clones appear in the TCRdb table, and some are missing; sequencing was by immunoSEQ multiplex PCR. This table has approximately 210,000 clones, 70% to 90% appearing once. This entry is derived from a study of blood T cell repertoires in COVID-19. Study-wide background: Samples taken during acute and convalescent COVID-19 were collected in the United States, Italy and Spain.

CDR1 is SGHRS, CDR2 YFSETQ, per germline. Trimming took 2 bases from V and 3 from J, leaving 12 bases between them. CDR3 size: 15 residues. The clonotype was recovered from a woman aged 45-60 years with active or convalescent COVID-19. Sequencing input: peripheral blood. The V call is TRBV5-1, the J call TRBJ1-5; maybe TRBD1 (5 bases). The CDR3 DNA is TGCGCCAGCAGCTTTTCCGACAGCTCCAATCAGCCCCAGCATTTT. It codes for CASSFSDSSNQPQHF.